This T cell receptor beta chain was captured in a study of CD8 T cells in Susac syndrome. With 3 bases removed from V and 0 bases from J, the gap between germline ends came to 11 bases. Germline V lookup: CDR1 MDHEN, CDR2 SYDVKM. The CDR3 spans 15 residues. TCR beta sequences were obtained from blood CD8+ and CD4+ T cells. Negative isolation yielded the CD8+ and CD4+ T cells, while FACS enriched the TEMRA cells. Reverse transcription used roughly 0.5 to 1 ug RNA and random hexamers. Amplification of TCR beta CDR3 by immunoSEQ multiplex PCR spanned 54 Vbeta and 13 Jbeta. TCRdb used MiXCR to reprocess the immunoSEQ multiplex PCR reads, holding one entry per CDR3 protein. This table has about 150,000 distinct CDR3 sequences, around 95% appearing once.

The sequenced sample was CD4+ T cells from PBMCs. The chain combines TRBV28 with TRBJ1-2, with D uncertain. This TCR derives from a human donor with Susac syndrome. In DNA form, the CDR3 reads TGTGCCAGCAGTTTGGGTACAAACCCTAACTATGGCTACACCTTC. Translation: CASSLGTNPNYGYTF.